This TCR beta chain was identified during a study of shared clonotypes between healthy human individuals. Across the study: The donor group consisted of a couple of women and three men, aged 18 to 49.

Every subset had its genomic DNA shared out evenly among several immunoSEQ plates. Clones were sequenced by immunoSEQ multiplex PCR, and TCRdb holds only the in-frame ones, with some missing. The sample has some 2,000,000 clones, under 97% seen once. General observations from the study: In general, naive subsets displayed greater estimated richness than memory subsets did.

This clone is a singleton in its sample. Antigen specificity is unknown. The TCR originated in a man aged 18 to 35 in good health. The specimen was naive CD4+ T cells sorted from blood. As to subset: CD45RA+ positively selected.

The CDR3 nucleotides read TGTGCCAGCAGCAATAGCGGGGGGGCCCCCGGGGAGCTGTTTTTT. This gives the protein CASSNSGGAPGELFF. The chain recombines TRBV6-5 with TRBJ2-2; 11 nucleotides line up with TRBD2. The CDR3 sequence is 15 residues long. Trimming cost V 6 bases and J 6 bases; bases outside gene matches: 6. Per germline, CDR1 MNHEY and CDR2 SVGAGI.